This passage covers 26 T cell receptor beta chains from one sample sequenced in a study of T cell clones after liver transplantation. TCRdb keeps only in-frame clones here, not all; method: immunoSEQ multiplex PCR. The sample records 35,000 to 45,000 clones, about 86% being singletons. The sequencing used CD4+ T cells from blood, collected 24 months after liver transplant. The receptor source for this set is a human patient who received a liver transplant. Some T cells may have come from the graft donor.

The J gene is TRBJ1-5, the V gene TRBV27, with 8 positions matching TRBD1. Germline V lookup: CDR1 MNHEY, CDR2 SMNVEV (reference sequence). V lost 5 bases and J lost 1; bases outside the gene matches: 4. The CDR3 extends over 15 amino acids. CDR3 loop: CASSKQGGSNQPQHF. Here the CDR3 DNA reads TGTGCCAGCAGTAAACAGGGGGGGAGCAATCAGCCCCAGCATTTT.

V is TRBV11-2 and J is TRBJ2-5; D is perhaps TRBD2 (6 bases). The CDR3 covers 16 residues. The germline gives CDR1 SGHAT, CDR2 FQNNGV. With 0 bases removed from V and 5 bases from J, the gap between germline ends came to 16 bases. The CDR3 sequence is CASSLEAGLGSETQYF. In nucleotides, the CDR3 is TGTGCCAGCAGCTTAGAGGCGGGGCTGGGGTCGGAGACCCAGTACTTC.

The V gene is TRBV25-1, the J gene TRBJ1-2; tentative D call: TRBD1 (5 bases). V lost 5 bases and J lost 3, with 10 bases in between. Germline lookup yields CDR1 MGHDK and CDR2 SYGVNS. The CDR3 spans 13 residues. CDR3 DNA: TGTGCCAGCAGTATTGGCAGGGACTATGGCTACACCTTC. Translating gives CASSIGRDYGYTF.

V and J are TRBV7-8 and TRBJ2-4, with D tentatively TRBD2 (7 bases). CDR1 and CDR2 from the germline V gene are SGHVS and FQNEAQ. The CDR3 has 17 amino acids. V was clipped by 5 bases and J by 3 bases, with 20 bases between them. The CDR3 DNA is TGTGCCAGCAGCCCCACAGGGAGGGGGTCGGTCAAAAACATTCAGTACTTC. Protein product: CASSPTGRGSVKNIQYF.

The chain uses TRBV18 and TRBJ1-1; D might be TRBD1 (5 bases). Trimming stripped 3 bases from V and 6 bases from J, with 14 bases between. In germline, CDR1 is KGHSH, CDR2 LQKENI. This CDR3 region has 14 residues. CDR3 residues: CASSPAGGRSEAFF. CDR3 nucleotide sequence: TGTGCCAGCTCACCCGCGGGGGGTCGGTCTGAAGCTTTCTTT.

This rearrangement joins TRBV4-2 to TRBJ1-2; 11 bases align to TRBD1. With V trimmed by 4 bases and J by 9 bases, 13 bases remained unmatched. The CDR3 runs 16 residues. CDR1 is LGHNA, CDR2 YNFKEQ, per germline. In DNA form, the CDR3 reads TGTGCCAGCAGCCTAGGACAGGGGGCTTCGGGAGATAGCTACACCTTC. Residues: CASSLGQGASGDSYTF.

This clone appeared a few times. J is TRBJ2-7 and V is TRBV4-3; tentatively, D is TRBD2 (6 bases). The length of the CDR3 is 17 residues. Germline lookup yields CDR1 LGHNA and CDR2 YSLEER. V lost 0 bases to trimming and J lost 2 bases, with 17 bases between them. CDR3 coding DNA: TGCGCCAGCAGCCAAGAAGCATGGGAGGTTGGACCCTACGAGCAGTACTTC. It codes for CASSQEAWEVGPYEQYF.

The V gene is TRBV19, the J gene TRBJ2-5; D is perhaps TRBD1 or TRBD2 (6 bases each). There are 14 residues in the CDR3. The ends were cut back, 5 bases at V and 5 bases at J, with 15 bases in the middle. Germline CDR1 and CDR2: LNHDA and SQIVND (reference sequence). The CDR3 sequence: CASSRLGRGETQYF. For the CDR3, the DNA is TGTGCCAGTAGTCGACTAGGAAGGGGGGAGACCCAGTACTTC.

The CDR3 here is CASSVTGDTQYF. CDR3 in DNA: TGTGCCAGCAGTGTGACCGGGGATACGCAGTATTTT. This chain joins TRBV6-6 and TRBJ2-3; the D is unclear. V was trimmed by 5 bases and J by 6 bases, leaving 9 bases between them. Germline CDR1 is MNHNY and CDR2 is SVGAGI (reference sequence). This CDR3 is built from 12 residues.

The chain joins TRBV28 to TRBJ1-5, with D possibly matching TRBD1 (5 bases). Germline CDR1 and CDR2: MDHEN and SYDVKM. The CDR3 contains 16 residues. V lost 2 bases to trimming and J lost 7 bases, with 18 bases between them. The CDR3 sequence: CASSLGLGTRRQPQHF. The CDR3 nucleotides are TGTGCCAGCAGTTTAGGACTAGGGACGAGGAGGCAGCCCCAGCATTTT.

This clone was counted between two and nine times. The chain uses TRBV7-6 and TRBJ1-6, with 9 bases that match TRBD1. V shed 8 bases, J shed 7 bases, and the junction held 3 bases outside the gene matches. The CDR3 is made up of 13 amino acids. Germline CDR1 SGHVS, CDR2 FNYEAQ. The CDR3 sequence is CASSGTGNSPLHF. CDR3 bases: TGTGCCAGCTCCGGGACAGGGAATTCACCCCTCCACTTT.

The chain is built from TRBV11-1 and TRBJ2-3; D remains ambiguous. The germline gives CDR1 SGHAT, CDR2 FQDESV (reference sequence). The CDR3 loop spans 16 amino acids. The V gene lost 4 bases and the J gene lost 0 bases, with 14 bases spanning the gap. CDR3 loop: CASSYASNPSTDTQYF. CDR3 DNA: TGTGCCAGCAGCTATGCCAGTAACCCGAGCACAGATACGCAGTATTTT.

This chain links TRBV19 with TRBJ2-3; D unresolved. The CDR3 spans 13 residues. Looked up from germline, CDR1 is LNHDA and CDR2 is SQIVND (reference sequence). V was pared by 5 bases and J by 7 bases, with 13 bases between. The CDR3 here is CASSPPEENTQYF. DNA of the CDR3: TGTGCCAGTAGTCCGCCAGAAGAAAATACGCAGTATTTT.

The CDR3 is CAIMAVTGYGYTF. The CDR3 nucleotides read TGTGCCATCATGGCAGTTACGGGATATGGCTACACCTTC. This chain links TRBV28 with TRBJ1-2, with no clear D. The CDR3 runs to 13 residues. Germline CDR1 MDHEN, CDR2 SYDVKM. V lost 10 bases to trimming and J lost 5 bases, with 17 bases between them.

The genes are TRBV7-6 and TRBJ2-6; 9 bases are a match to TRBD1. The J segment lost 0 bases and the V segment lost 5 bases, leaving 8 bases of the junction unmatched. The CDR3 is 18 amino acids. Germline CDR1 SGHVS, CDR2 FNYEAQ. This chain's CDR3 is CASSPGTGLSSGANVLTF. Here the CDR3 DNA reads TGTGCCAGCAGCCCAGGGACAGGGTTATCCTCTGGGGCCAACGTCCTGACTTTC.

V usage is TRBV2 and J usage is TRBJ2-7, with D unresolved. Trimming pared 3 bases from V and 0 bases from J, leaving 9 bases between. The CDR3 loop spans 14 amino acids. CDR1 is SNHLY and CDR2 is FYNNEI in the germline V gene. The CDR3, as DNA: TGTGCCAGCAGTGATGATAGGATCTCCTACGAGCAGTACTTC. This codes for CASSDDRISYEQYF.

The genes are TRBV11-1 and TRBJ2-1; D is tentatively TRBD1 or TRBD2 (5 bases each). Trimming cost V 5 bases and J 8 bases, with 22 bases left between them. The germline gives CDR1 SGHAT, CDR2 FQDESV (reference sequence). The CDR3 sequence is 16 residues long. In DNA form, the CDR3 reads TGTGCCAGCAGCCCGGGGCAGGGTGGCGTGATAGATGAGCAGTTCTTC. This sequence encodes CASSPGQGGVIDEQFF.

The J gene is TRBJ1-3, the V gene TRBV11-2; D not certain. Germline V CDR1 and CDR2: SGHAT, FQNNGV. The CDR3 has 17 residues. V was cut by 3 bases and J by 3 bases, with 18 bases left in between. CDR3 DNA sequence: TGTGCCAGCAGCTTTCAAGCCCTCGCGCAGGTTGGAAACACCATATATTTT. As protein: CASSFQALAQVGNTIYF.

This clone was seen a single time. This rearrangement joins TRBV18 to TRBJ1-1; perhaps TRBD1 as D (6 bases). Trimming removed 0 bases from V and 0 bases from J, with 11 bases in between. The CDR3 runs 16 residues. CDR1 and CDR2 (germline): KGHSH, LQKENI. The CDR3 region is CASSPPSRGMNTEAFF. The CDR3 DNA is TGTGCCAGCTCACCACCGAGTAGGGGGATGAACACTGAAGCTTTCTTT.

The chain combines TRBV7-2 with TRBJ2-7; 7 positions match TRBD1. The CDR3 consists of 12 residues. V lost 7 bases and J lost 2; bases outside the gene matches: 2. Germline V CDR1 and CDR2: SGHTA, FQGNSA. The CDR3 region has the DNA TGTGCCAGCAAAAGGGGGCCCTACGAGCAGTACTTC. It translates to CASKRGPYEQYF.

J is TRBJ1-1 and V is TRBV6-1, with 8 bases lining up with TRBD1. The germline CDR1 and CDR2 sequences are MNHNS and SASEGT. After removal of 5 bases from V and 1 base from J, the junction contained 6 bases not matched to a gene. This CDR3 contains 15 residues. The CDR3 region has the DNA TGTGCCAGCAGTTCCGCCGGGACAGGGAACACTGAAGCTTTCTTT. The encoded protein is CASSSAGTGNTEAFF.

This clone was counted a few times. This chain connects TRBV4-1 to TRBJ1-4, with 7 bases fitting TRBD1. The CDR3 sequence is 17 residues long. Losses at the gene ends were 1 base for V and 0 bases for J; bases not matched to a gene: 5. Looked up from germline, CDR1 is MGHRA and CDR2 is YSYEKL. The CDR3: CASSQGPTGATNEKLFF. CDR3 DNA: TGCGCCAGCAGCCAAGGGCCCACAGGGGCAACTAATGAAAAACTGTTTTTT.

V is TRBV7-6 and J is TRBJ2-3; D perhaps matches TRBD1 (5 bases). Trimming stripped 0 bases from V and 1 base from J, with 5 bases between. This CDR3 has 14 residues. CDR1 and CDR2 (germline): SGHVS, FNYEAQ. CDR3 nucleotides: TGTGCCAGCAGCTTAGCGGGGCGCACAGATACGCAGTATTTT. It encodes CASSLAGRTDTQYF.

V usage is TRBV5-5 and J usage is TRBJ2-2; D possibly uses TRBD1 or TRBD2 (5 bases each). Trimming cost V 4 bases and J 6 bases, with 16 bases left between them. The CDR3 is 15 residues long. Germline V lookup: CDR1 SGHKS, CDR2 YYEKEE (reference sequence). The CDR3: CASSPRGSAAGELFF. DNA for the CDR3: TGTGCCAGCAGCCCCCGGGGCAGCGCGGCCGGGGAGCTGTTTTTT.

The rearrangement uses TRBV27 and TRBJ1-1; 7 bases map to TRBD1. The CDR3 contains 19 residues. Germline assignment: CDR1 MNHEY and CDR2 SMNVEV (reference sequence). After removal of 5 bases from V and 3 bases from J, the junction contained 21 bases not matched to a gene. The CDR3 DNA is TGTGCCAGCAGTCTGAATTACCACAGGGGCAGGTTTGTGGACACTGAAGCTTTCTTT. As protein: CASSLNYHRGRFVDTEAFF.

V gene TRBV11-2 combines with J gene TRBJ2-7; TRBD1 aligns across 7 bases. This CDR3 has 17 residues. V was clipped by 5 bases and J by 1 base; unmatched bases: 14. Germline CDR1 SGHAT, CDR2 FQNNGV. The CDR3 loop reads CASSRQPSGQTSYEQYF. DNA of the CDR3: TGTGCCAGCAGCCGCCAACCATCGGGACAGACTTCCTACGAGCAGTACTTC.